This record concerns one TCR beta chain sequence. These data are taken from a study of blood T cell repertoires in COVID-19. The authors' processing: Cell counts per sample came from amplifying reference gene primers. TCRdb's copy holds only in-frame clones and misses some; the assay was immunoSEQ multiplex PCR. V, J and clone size reflect that table, while D and trimming were determined from the DNA. In the table there are under 250,000 clones, 80% to 90% of which are singletons. The participants were between roughly 18 and 89 years old and came from under 25 US areas. Either two negative PCRs, clearance, or symptom resolution qualified Cohort 3 donors as recovered. What was sequenced was PBMCs or T cells enriched from blood (not recorded which). The source is a man in his forties who had recovered from COVID-19.

The CDR3 loop reads CASSSHNEKLFF. The DNA for the CDR3 is TGTGCCAGCAGCTCACATAATGAAAAACTGTTTTTT. The chain combines TRBV28 with TRBJ1-4; D unclear. V was trimmed by 6 bases and J by 4 bases, leaving 6 bases between them. The CDR3 covers 12 residues. Germline V CDR1 and CDR2: MDHEN, SYDVKM.